One and the same sample provided the 10 T cell receptor beta chains below, sequenced in a study of tumor-infiltrating lymphocytes in primary liver carcinoma. From roughly 20-30 mg of unsorted bulk tissue, DNA and RNA were co-extracted together. Researchers generated TCR beta cDNA from around 510 ng of total RNA, relying on a constant-region primer. ARM-PCR, slightly modified, supplied the TCR beta libraries through three nested multiplex PCR rounds. The study ran its first two PCR rounds for roughly 9 cycles each, using TRBV1-TRBV30 forward primers and a C-beta reverse primer. Each CDR3 protein gets one entry after TCRdb re-called the multiplex PCR reads with MiXCR. The table shows about 130,000 distinct CDR3 sequences, with around 64% occurring only once. Sequencing was performed on liver tumor tissue from sampling region 3. Subset of the sample: tumor region T3, left-lateral pole. All receptors come from an older woman with primary liver carcinoma and hepatitis B virus infection.

This clonotype was observed a few times. The V gene is TRBV2, the J gene TRBJ1-5; the D gene is possibly TRBD1 (6 bases). The CDR3 is 15 residues long. Germline V gene lookup returns CDR1 SNHLY and CDR2 FYNNEI. V gave up 6 bases and J gave up 0 bases, with 12 bases separating them. CDR3 region: CASSDGQNSNQPQHF. Here the CDR3 DNA reads TGTGCCAGCAGCGACGGACAGAATAGCAATCAGCCCCAGCATTTT.

This clonotype was counted many times. DNA of the CDR3: TGCAGCGTTCGGAGACAGACCTATGGCTACACCTTC. Amino acids: CSVRRQTYGYTF. This rearrangement joins TRBV29-1 to TRBJ1-2; D is perhaps TRBD1 (5 bases). The CDR3 loop spans 12 amino acids. Per the germline V gene, CDR1 is SQVTM and CDR2 is ANQGSEA. V was trimmed by 5 bases and J by 4 bases, leaving 11 bases between them.

This clonotype was counted a single time. One junction end disagrees with the germline gene, perhaps due to a read error. This chain links TRBV11-2 with TRBJ2-5; TRBD2 matches at 9 bases. Germline-derived CDR1 and CDR2 are SGHAT and FQNNGV. This CDR3 region has 16 residues. CDR3 protein: CVSSYSHGSGREIQYF. The CDR3 nucleotides are TGTGTCAGCAGCTACTCCCATGGTAGCGGGAGAGAGATCCAGTACTTC.

Turning to this clonotype: The junction departs from the called germline gene at one end, perhaps through a read error. This chain links TRBV11-3 with TRBJ2-1; 12 bases align to TRBD1. Germline CDR1 and CDR2: SGHNT and YENEEA. The CDR3 contains 15 residues. CDR3 nucleotides: TGTGCCAGGAGCCCCGGGACAGGGGGCAACTACGAGCAATTCTTC. It specifies CARSPGTGGNYEQFF.

Comment on this clonotype: This could be a read error, since a much larger clone is one nucleotide away. The chain uses TRBV14 and TRBJ1-2, with D possibly being TRBD1 (5 bases). CDR1 SGHDN and CDR2 FVKESK come from the germline V gene. This CDR3 comprises 14 residues. V was cut by 8 bases and J by 5 bases, with 18 bases left in between. This CDR3 is CASGQRDFRYGYTF. The CDR3 DNA is TGTGCCAGCGGTCAACGGGACTTTAGGTATGGCTACACCTTC.

A note on this clonotype: This may be a read error: a much more frequent sequence differs by one nucleotide. CDR3 nucleotides: TGTGCCAGCAGTTTAAAGTTCCAGGGAAAAGCTTTCTTT. This translates into CASSLKFQGKAFF. The V and J genes are TRBV28 and TRBJ1-1, with a weak D call TRBD1 (5 bases). V lost 2 bases and J lost 9, with 13 bases in between. Germline V CDR1 and CDR2: MDHEN, SYDVKM. The CDR3 runs to 13 residues.

About this clonotype itself: A much larger clone is a single base away; this may be a read error. The V and J genes are TRBV6-1 and TRBJ2-1, with D possibly matching TRBD2 (5 bases). Germline V gene sequence: CDR1 MNHNS, CDR2 SASEGT. The CDR3 spans 13 residues. The ends were cut back, 8 bases at V and 0 bases at J, with 8 bases in the middle. The CDR3 DNA sequence: TGTGCCAGCGAACTAGACTCCTACAATGAGCAGTTCTTC. Translating it yields CASELDSYNEQFF.

The genes are TRBV29-1 and TRBJ1-1; D remains unclear. The ends were cut back, 7 bases at V and 5 bases at J, with 14 bases in the middle. This CDR3 region has 12 residues. CDR1 is SQVTM, CDR2 ANQGSEA, per germline. The CDR3 bases are TGCAGCGCCAAACTCGTGGGGACTGAAGCTTTCTTT. This translates into CSAKLVGTEAFF. Complete variable domain (other parts from reference TRBV29-1 and TRBJ1-1): SAVISQKPSRDICQRGTSLTIQCQVDSQVTMMFWYRQQPGQSLTLIATANQGSEATYESGFVIDKFPISRPNLTFSTLTVSNMSPEDSSIYLCSAKLVGTEAFFGQGTRLTVV.

To note about this clonotype: A read error may account for a junction end that differs from germline. This chain uses TRBV14 with TRBJ1-1, with 9 bases identical to TRBD1. Germline V gene sequence: CDR1 SGHDN, CDR2 FVKESK. The CDR3 has 15 residues. The CDR3 reads CTSKGQGTGNTEAFF. CDR3 in DNA: TGTACCAGCAAAGGACAGGGGACAGGGAACACTGAAGCTTTCTTT.

This clonotype was detected many times. This chain joins TRBV6-6 and TRBJ2-7; maybe TRBD1 (5 bases). CDR1 and CDR2 (germline): MNHNY, SVGAGI (reference sequence). This CDR3 region has 13 residues. Trimming took off 2 bases at V and 0 bases at J, with 5 bases between the two ends. The CDR3 sequence is CASSYQGSYEQYF. In nucleotides, the CDR3 is TGTGCCAGCAGTTACCAGGGCTCCTACGAGCAGTACTTC.